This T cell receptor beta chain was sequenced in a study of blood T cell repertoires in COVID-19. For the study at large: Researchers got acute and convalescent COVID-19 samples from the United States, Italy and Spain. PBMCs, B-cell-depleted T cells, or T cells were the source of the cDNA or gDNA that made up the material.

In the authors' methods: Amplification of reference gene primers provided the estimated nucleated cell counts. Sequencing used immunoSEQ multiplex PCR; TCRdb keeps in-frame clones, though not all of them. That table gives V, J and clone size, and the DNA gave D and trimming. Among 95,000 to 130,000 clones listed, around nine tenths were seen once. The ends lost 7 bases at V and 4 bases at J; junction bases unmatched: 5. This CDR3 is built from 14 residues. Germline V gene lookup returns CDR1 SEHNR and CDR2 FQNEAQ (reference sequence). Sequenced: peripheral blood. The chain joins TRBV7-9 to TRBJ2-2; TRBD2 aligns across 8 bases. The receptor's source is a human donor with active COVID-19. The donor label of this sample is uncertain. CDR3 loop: CASINSGVTGELFF. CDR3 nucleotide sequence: TGTGCCAGCATCAATAGCGGGGTCACCGGGGAGCTGTTTTTT.